A single sample gave rise to the 14 T cell receptor beta chains below, sequenced in a study of blood T cell repertoires in COVID-19. Libraries were prepared by immunoSEQ multiplex PCR; TCRdb keeps only in-frame clonotypes and omits some of them. The profile shows 150,000 to 250,000 clones, approximately 84% of them singletons. Sample: peripheral blood. The receptor set was obtained from a human donor with acute or convalescent COVID-19. The donor label of this sample is uncertain.

The V call is TRBV19, the J call TRBJ2-7, with a possible D match to TRBD1 (5 bases). Looked up from germline, CDR1 is LNHDA and CDR2 is SQIVND (reference sequence). CDR3 length: 15 residues. V was pared by 0 bases and J by 2 bases, with 11 bases between. CDR3 nucleotides: TGTGCCAGTAGTATAGAGGCCAGGGCTACCTACGAGCAGTACTTC. It translates to CASSIEARATYEQYF. Full variable domain (rest looked up from reference TRBV19 and TRBJ2-7): DGGITQSPKYLFRKEGQNVTLSCEQNLNHDAMYWYRQDPGQGLRLIYYSQIVNDFQKGDIAEGYSVSREKKESFPLTVTSAQKNPTAFYLCASSIEARATYEQYFGPGTRLTVT.

The rearrangement uses TRBV18 and TRBJ1-2; D is possibly TRBD1 (5 bases). The germline V and J ends were trimmed by 3 bases and 4 bases, with 9 bases remaining between them. The germline V gene encodes CDR1 KGHSH and CDR2 LQKENI. The CDR3 is 13 residues long. CDR3 in amino acids: CASSPPGVYGYTF. The CDR3 coding sequence is TGTGCCAGCTCACCTCCGGGGGTCTATGGCTACACCTTC.

As regards this clone: Other nucleotide sequences from this sample produce the same CDR3. The rearrangement links TRBV28 to TRBJ2-3, with D unclear. V gave up 1 base and J gave up 1 base, with 3 bases separating them. This CDR3 is built from 13 residues. Germline V gene sequence: CDR1 MDHEN, CDR2 SYDVKM. The CDR3 loop reads CASSLSGTDTQYF. In DNA form, the CDR3 reads TGTGCCAGCAGTTTATCTGGCACAGATACGCAGTATTTT. Full variable domain (outside the CDR3, taken from reference TRBV28 and TRBJ2-3): DVKVTQSSRYLVKRTGEKVFLECVQDMDHENMFWYRQDPGLGLRLIYFSYDVKMKEKGDIPEGYSVSREKKERFSLILESASTNQTSMYLCASSLSGTDTQYFGPGTRLTVL.

This clone was picked up one time. The CDR3 loop reads CASSQDKRGGNEQFF. CDR3 in DNA: TGTGCCAGCAGCCAAGATAAGCGGGGGGGCAATGAGCAGTTCTTC. This chain connects TRBV4-2 to TRBJ2-1, with 10 bases lining up with TRBD2. The CDR3 is made up of 15 amino acids. Trimming cost V 0 bases and J 6 bases; bases outside gene matches: 2. Germline CDR1 LGHNA, CDR2 YNFKEQ.

Comments on this clone: The same CDR3 also results from other DNA sequences found in this sample. The genes are TRBV29-1 and TRBJ1-1; TRBD1 aligns across 9 bases. Germline CDR1 is SQVTM and CDR2 is ANQGSEA. The CDR3 contains 12 residues. Trimming cost V 6 bases and J 2 bases; bases outside gene matches: 1. CDR3 DNA: TGCAGCGTGGGACAGGGAAACACTGAAGCTTTCTTT. Encoded protein: CSVGQGNTEAFF.

This clone was counted only a few times. This chain links TRBV5-1 with TRBJ1-4; the match to TRBD1 covers 7 bases. V dropped 4 bases and J dropped 7; count of bases not matched to a gene: 10. Per germline, CDR1 SGHRS and CDR2 YFSETQ. This CDR3 has 15 residues. The CDR3 loop reads CASSKDSQGGEKLFF. In nucleotides, the CDR3 is TGCGCCAGCAGCAAGGACAGCCAGGGGGGTGAAAAACTGTTTTTT.

This clone was observed a handful of times. The rearrangement links TRBV6-6 to TRBJ1-6; 12 nucleotides agree with TRBD1. With 4 bases clipped from V and 7 bases from J, the junction kept 5 bases outside the gene matches. CDR1 MNHNY and CDR2 SVGAGI come from the germline V gene (reference sequence). The CDR3 contains 16 residues. The CDR3 sequence is CASSSWGQGANSPLHF. CDR3 bases: TGTGCCAGCAGTTCCTGGGGACAGGGGGCGAATTCACCCCTCCACTTT.

The chain joins TRBV6-1 to TRBJ2-1, with 8 bases that match TRBD2. Germline values: CDR1 MNHNS, CDR2 SASEGT. The CDR3 extends over 16 amino acids. The V segment lost 1 base and the J segment 4 bases; nucleotides outside the gene matches: 6. CDR3 residues: CASSEVGTRLYNEQFF. Written as DNA, the CDR3 is TGTGCCAGCAGTGAAGTGGGGACTAGGTTATACAATGAGCAGTTCTTC.

The CDR3 here is CASSLQGGGNTIYF. CDR3 in DNA: TGTGCCAGCAGTTTGCAGGGAGGGGGAAACACCATATATTTT. The chain has TRBV28 and TRBJ1-3; TRBD1 might be the D (5 bases). Germline CDR1 is MDHEN and CDR2 is SYDVKM. This CDR3 has 14 amino acids. Trimming shortened V by 3 bases and J by 4 bases, and 10 bases separated the two germline ends.

The V call is TRBV19, the J call TRBJ2-1, with TRBD2 identical over 9 bases. The CDR3 runs 15 residues. The V gene's germline CDR1 is LNHDA and CDR2 SQIVND (reference sequence). V lost 3 bases and J lost 4; bases outside the gene matches: 4. CDR3 region: CASSIGSGRYNEQFF. In DNA, the CDR3 is TGTGCCAGTAGTATTGGTAGCGGGAGATACAATGAGCAGTTCTTC.

This clone came up once. The V and J genes are TRBV19 and TRBJ1-4; a weak D match, TRBD1 (6 bases). The CDR3 extends over 16 amino acids. CDR1 and CDR2 (germline): LNHDA, SQIVND (reference sequence). V gave up 4 bases and J gave up 0 bases, with 12 bases separating them. Here the CDR3 reads CASSTTGLATNEKLFF. CDR3 in DNA: TGTGCCAGTAGTACTACAGGGCTTGCAACTAATGAAAAACTGTTTTTT.

This clone came up a few times. This chain links TRBV19 with TRBJ2-5; no firm D call. Germline V gives CDR1 LNHDA, CDR2 SQIVND (reference sequence). Trimming took off 5 bases at V and 5 bases at J, with 15 bases between the two ends. This CDR3 is built from 14 residues. Here the CDR3 reads CASSGPPPRETQYF. The CDR3 nucleotides read TGTGCCAGTAGTGGTCCACCCCCGCGGGAGACCCAGTACTTC.

This clone was seen just once. V gene TRBV5-1 combines with J gene TRBJ1-1; TRBD1 might be the D (6 bases). The V and J ends lost 0 bases and 6 bases respectively, with 12 bases between them. CDR1 is SGHRS and CDR2 is YFSETQ in the germline V gene. This CDR3 region has 14 residues. The CDR3 loop is CASSLEGVYSEAFF. CDR3 nucleotide sequence: TGCGCCAGCAGCTTGGAGGGGGTTTACTCTGAAGCTTTCTTT.

The V call is TRBV5-6, the J call TRBJ2-5; unclear D gene. This CDR3 is built from 14 residues. The germline gives CDR1 SGHDT, CDR2 YYEEEE. V gave up 2 bases and J gave up 5 bases, with 13 bases separating them. The CDR3 protein is CASSLGDLTETQYF. The CDR3 nucleotides read TGTGCCAGCAGCTTAGGAGATCTGACGGAGACCCAGTACTTC.